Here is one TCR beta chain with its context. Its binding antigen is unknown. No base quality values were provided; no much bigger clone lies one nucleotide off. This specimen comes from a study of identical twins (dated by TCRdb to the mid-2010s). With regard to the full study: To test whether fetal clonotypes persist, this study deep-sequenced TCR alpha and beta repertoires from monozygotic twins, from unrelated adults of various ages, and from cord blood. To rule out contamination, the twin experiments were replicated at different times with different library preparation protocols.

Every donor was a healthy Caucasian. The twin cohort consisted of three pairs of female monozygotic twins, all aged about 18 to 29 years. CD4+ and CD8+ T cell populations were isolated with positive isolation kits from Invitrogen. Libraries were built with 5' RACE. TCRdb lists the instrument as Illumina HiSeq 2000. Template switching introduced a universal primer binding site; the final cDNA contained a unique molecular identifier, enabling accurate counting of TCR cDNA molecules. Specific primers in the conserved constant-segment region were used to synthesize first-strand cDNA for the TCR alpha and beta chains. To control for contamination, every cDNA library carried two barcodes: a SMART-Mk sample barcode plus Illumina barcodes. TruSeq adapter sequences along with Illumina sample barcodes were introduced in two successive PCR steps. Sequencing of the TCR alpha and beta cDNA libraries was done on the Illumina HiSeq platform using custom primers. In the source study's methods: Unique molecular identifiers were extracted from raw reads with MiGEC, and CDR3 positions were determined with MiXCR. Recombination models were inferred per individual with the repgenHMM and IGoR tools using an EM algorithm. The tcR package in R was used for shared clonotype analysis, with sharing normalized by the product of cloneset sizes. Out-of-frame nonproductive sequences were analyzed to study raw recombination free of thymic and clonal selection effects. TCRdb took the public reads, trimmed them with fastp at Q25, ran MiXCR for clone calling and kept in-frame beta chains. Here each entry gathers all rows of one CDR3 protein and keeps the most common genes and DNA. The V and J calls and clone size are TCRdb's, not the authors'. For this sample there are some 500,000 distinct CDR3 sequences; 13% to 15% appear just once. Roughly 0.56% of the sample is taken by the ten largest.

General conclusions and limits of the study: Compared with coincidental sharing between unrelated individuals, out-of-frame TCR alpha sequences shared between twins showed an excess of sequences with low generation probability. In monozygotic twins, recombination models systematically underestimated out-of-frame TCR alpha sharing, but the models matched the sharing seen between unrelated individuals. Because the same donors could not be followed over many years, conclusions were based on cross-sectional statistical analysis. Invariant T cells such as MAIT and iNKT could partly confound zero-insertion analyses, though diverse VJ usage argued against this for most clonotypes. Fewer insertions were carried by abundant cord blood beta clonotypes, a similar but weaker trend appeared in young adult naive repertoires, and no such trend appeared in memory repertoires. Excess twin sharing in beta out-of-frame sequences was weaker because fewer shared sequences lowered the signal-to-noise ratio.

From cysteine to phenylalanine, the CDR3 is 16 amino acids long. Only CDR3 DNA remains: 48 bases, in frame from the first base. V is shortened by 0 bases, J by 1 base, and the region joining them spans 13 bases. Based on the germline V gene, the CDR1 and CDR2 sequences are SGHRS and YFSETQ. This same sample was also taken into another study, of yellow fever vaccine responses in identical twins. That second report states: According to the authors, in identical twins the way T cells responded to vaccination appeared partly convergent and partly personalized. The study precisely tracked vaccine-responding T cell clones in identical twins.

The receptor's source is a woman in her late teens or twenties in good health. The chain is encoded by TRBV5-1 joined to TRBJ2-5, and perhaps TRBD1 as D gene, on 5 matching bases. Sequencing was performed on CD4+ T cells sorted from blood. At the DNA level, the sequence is TGCGCCAGCAGCTTGGCACAGGCGCTGATCCAAGAGACCCAGTACTTC. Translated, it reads CASSLAQALIQETQYF.